This TCR beta chain is drawn from a study of blood T cell repertoires in COVID-19. Data came from immunoSEQ multiplex PCR; TCRdb stores just in-frame clones and leaves some out. The sample lists roughly 200,000 clones, 75% to 95% occurring once. This CDR3 region has 14 residues. Germline CDR1 is SQVTM and CDR2 is ANQGSEA. V was trimmed by 5 bases and J by 2 bases, leaving 12 bases between them. The chain has TRBV29-1 and TRBJ2-2; D may be TRBD1 (6 bases). The receptor was isolated from a middle-aged man with acute or convalescent COVID-19. The sequencing sample was made of peripheral blood. Here the CDR3 reads CSVNHGTNTGELFF. CDR3 DNA: TGCAGCGTTAACCACGGGACAAACACCGGGGAGCTGTTTTTT.